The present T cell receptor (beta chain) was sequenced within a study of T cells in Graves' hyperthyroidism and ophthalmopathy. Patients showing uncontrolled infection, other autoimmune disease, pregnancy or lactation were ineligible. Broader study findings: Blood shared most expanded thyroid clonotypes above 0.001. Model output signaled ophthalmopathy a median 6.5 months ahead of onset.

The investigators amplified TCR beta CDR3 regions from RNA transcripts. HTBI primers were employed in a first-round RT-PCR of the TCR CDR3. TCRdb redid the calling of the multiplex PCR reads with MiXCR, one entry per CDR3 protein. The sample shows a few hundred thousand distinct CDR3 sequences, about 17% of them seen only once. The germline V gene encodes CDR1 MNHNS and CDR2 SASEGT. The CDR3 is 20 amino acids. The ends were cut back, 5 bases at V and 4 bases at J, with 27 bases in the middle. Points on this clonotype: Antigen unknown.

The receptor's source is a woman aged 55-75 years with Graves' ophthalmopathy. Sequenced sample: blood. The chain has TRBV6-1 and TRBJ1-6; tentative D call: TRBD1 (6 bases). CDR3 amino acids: CASSYQEGDLQKRYNSPLHF. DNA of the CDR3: TGTGCCAGCAGTTATCAAGAGGGGGACCTCCAAAAAAGATATAATTCACCCCTCCACTTT.